The entry below gives a single TCR beta chain sequence along with its context. No antigen is known for it. No clone much larger than this one lies a single base away; base qualities are absent. A distance of 11 bases separates the germline ends of V and J, which lose 5 bases and 6 bases respectively. The CDR3 covers 14 residues, taking in both the cysteine and the phenylalanine. Only CDR3 DNA remains: 42 bases, in frame from the first base. Per the germline V gene, SGHAT is the CDR1 and FQNNGV is the CDR2. To identify antigen-specific CD4+ T cell clonotypes by their expansion, the ViraFEST assay first stimulated PBMC with viral peptide pools and then applied TCR sequencing. After around eleven days of culture, CD4+ T cells were isolated with the EasySep CD4+ T cell isolation kit. Negative nucleocapsid antibody results before and after vaccination confirmed that the healthy vaccine recipients had no prior SARS-CoV-2 infection. Roughly 2.1 million PBMC per well were cultured in IMDM with roughly 5% human AB serum, roughly 11 IU/ml IL-2 and gentamicin, plus 10 ug/ml peptides. Half of the culture medium was replaced with fresh IL-2-containing medium on days 3 and 7. Unless noted otherwise, every peptide stimulation condition was grown in triplicate wells. Using Ficoll-Paque Plus gradient centrifugation, PBMC were separated from whole blood and then either used fresh or cryopreserved at -140C. The overlapping peptide pools covered the spike proteins of SARS-CoV-2 and of the common cold coronaviruses HCoV-NL63, HCoV-OC43 and HCoV-229E. Genomic DNA was extracted from cultured CD4+ T cells with the QIAamp micro DNA kit.

Library preparation employed the immunoSEQ multiplex PCR assay. DNA from the cultured, isolated CD4+ T cells was subjected to TCR beta CDR3 sequencing. On the authors' methods: Non-productive TCR sequences were discarded, and reads were trimmed to the CDR3 region, with only CDR3s of 7 or more amino acids retained. Antigen-specific clonotypes were identified with the MANAFEST web app by comparing expansion in peptide wells against reference cultures. To be called positive, a clone needed expansion at FDR<0.05 compared with the reference and with all other wells, an odds ratio greater than 5, and a frequency greater than 0.1% in two replicate wells. Cross-reactive clonotypes were defined as significantly expanded in SARS-CoV-2 spike wells and in at least one common cold coronavirus spike condition. CDR3 similarity was assessed by Levenshtein distance using the stringdist R package, and unrooted trees were constructed with ape in R 3.6.1. The table was pulled from immuneACCESS by TCRdb, which kept in-frame rearrangements only. Such tables lose some clones; where checked, under half of the loss comes from unresolved V genes, and the rest has no known cause. The V and J calls and clone size come from that table; D and trimming were worked out from the DNA. In all, the sample holds around 66,000 clones, and approximately 75% of those were seen once. About 3.7% of the sample is in the top ten clones.

This entry comes from a study of vaccination effects on CD4 cells after COVID-19 (dated by TCRdb to between 2020 and 2023). For the study in its entirety: Participants received two doses of either the BNT162b2 or the mRNA-1273 mRNA SARS-CoV-2 vaccine. SARS-CoV-2 spike-specific CD4+ TCR repertoires from before and after mRNA vaccination were compared in COVID-19 convalescent patients and in infection-naive vaccine recipients. Altogether, about 10 COVID-19 convalescent patients and a few SARS-CoV-2-naive healthy vaccine recipients made up the full study. The Oncomine TCR Beta short-read assay on an Illumina iSeq 100 was used to sequence cultures from other donors in the study.

Study-wide findings and limitations: Among healthy vaccine recipients, nearly all vaccine-induced clones were SARS-CoV-2 mono-reactive, and just 1 of 255 was cross-reactive with common cold coronaviruses. Only a small number of convalescent patients were included, and no early post-infection timepoints were available, which limited the study. Clones induced by infection and clones induced by vaccination both contracted markedly at late timepoints after vaccination, which fits with T cell responses waning over time.

This chain joins TRBV11-2 to TRBJ1-6; TRBD1 is a weak D gene call, 5 bases matching. This clonotype originated in a human donor who received a COVID-19 vaccine. The starting material was CD4+ T cells from PBMCs cultured with HCoV-OC43 spike peptides, obtained before COVID-19 vaccination. According to the study, the label for this sample's cell subset or site signals: HCoV-OC43 spike overlapping peptide pool stimulation. CDR3 protein: CASSRSGGNSPLHF. The DNA sequence reads TGTGCCAGCAGCCGGTCGGGGGGTAATTCACCCCTCCACTTT.